Reported below is one T cell receptor beta chain. Antigen specificity is unknown. V gave up 1 base and J gave up 6 bases; unmatched junction bases: 9. The CDR3 has 16 amino acids. CDR1 is SGHNT, CDR2 YYREEE, per germline (reference sequence). The data belong to a study of OX40 agonist ivuxolimab in advanced cancers. Across the study: Patients received ivuxolimab, an intravenous treatment, every 2 weeks at 0.01 to 10 mg/kg. Findings and limits, study-wide: Clonal expansion from baseline to week 6 occurred in both CD4+ and CD8+ T cells. More expanded clones were found, on average, in CD8+ than in CD4+ T cells.

The data were produced by immunoSEQ multiplex PCR, yet TCRdb's version contains in-frame clones alone and is incomplete. The repertoire holds 30,000 to 45,000 clones, with more than 60% as singletons. This chain joins TRBV5-4 and TRBJ2-3; TRBD2 matches at 9 bases. The sequence was obtained from an adult with an advanced solid tumor such as melanoma, head and neck, liver or kidney cancer. This material consisted of CD4+ or CD8+ T cells sorted from blood, taken in a trial of the OX40 agonist ivuxolimab. Here the CDR3 reads CASSLSAGGPSDTQYF. CDR3 coding DNA: TGTGCCAGCAGCTTGTCAGCGGGGGGCCCATCTGATACGCAGTATTTT.